Listed below are T cell receptor beta chains from one sample, sequenced in a study of T cell responses to AZD1222 COVID-19 vaccine. Profiling relied on immunoSEQ multiplex PCR, and the TCRdb table lists in-frame clones only, not all of them. The table records about 100,000 clones, roughly 89% of them present only once. The sample in question was peripheral blood, obtained on day 0 of AZD1222 vaccination. Receptors were obtained from an adult in good health. CDR3s include the opening cysteine and the closing phenylalanine or tryptophan. The D gene is left open where the match is weak. Some rows mark clone size as missing; the rest say once, few, many or name a class of expanded clone.

d_gene: .
v_gene: TRBV5-1
j_gene: TRBJ1-5
len: 14
abundance: once
CDR3aa: CASSFGPFNQPQHF
CDR3nt: TGCGCCAGCAGCTTCGGCCCGTTCAATCAGCCCCAGCATTTT

d_gene: .
v_gene: TRBV19
j_gene: TRBJ1-5
len: 15
abundance: .
CDR3aa: CASSPRTASNQPQHF
CDR3nt: TGTGCCAGTAGTCCTAGGACGGCTAGCAATCAGCCCCAGCATTTT

d_gene: TRBD1
v_gene: TRBV6-2/TRBV6-3
j_gene: TRBJ2-2
len: 13
abundance: .
CDR3aa: CASSSPGGRELFF
CDR3nt: TGTGCCAGCAGTTCGCCAGGGGGTCGGGAGCTGTTTTTT

d_gene: TRBD2
v_gene: TRBV5-6
j_gene: TRBJ2-1
len: 17
abundance: .
CDR3aa: CASSYGLAGGTYNEQFF
CDR3nt: TGTGCCAGCAGCTACGGACTAGCGGGAGGTACCTACAATGAGCAGTTCTTC

d_gene: .
v_gene: TRBV6-5
j_gene: TRBJ1-2
len: 14
abundance: .
CDR3aa: CASSPRGRWNGYTF
CDR3nt: TGTGCCAGCAGTCCCCGGGGCAGGTGGAATGGCTACACCTTC

d_gene: .
v_gene: TRBV19
j_gene: TRBJ1-1
len: 13
abundance: .
CDR3aa: CASSQGQHTEAFF
CDR3nt: TGTGCCAGTAGTCAAGGACAACACACTGAAGCTTTCTTT

d_gene: TRBD2
v_gene: TRBV19
j_gene: TRBJ2-2
len: 18
abundance: medium-sized
CDR3aa: CASSLTTSGGENTGELFF
CDR3nt: TGTGCCAGTAGTTTGACCACTAGCGGGGGAGAGAACACCGGGGAGCTGTTTTTT

d_gene: TRBD2
v_gene: TRBV24-1
j_gene: TRBJ2-1
len: 17
abundance: .
CDR3aa: CATSDSGGGRAYNEQFF
CDR3nt: TGTGCCACCAGTGATTCGGGGGGCGGGAGGGCCTACAATGAGCAGTTCTTC

d_gene: .
v_gene: TRBV7-9
j_gene: TRBJ2-3
len: 16
abundance: .
CDR3aa: CASSLAIGSGTDTQYF
CDR3nt: TGTGCCAGCAGCTTAGCGATCGGGAGTGGCACAGATACGCAGTATTTT

d_gene: .
v_gene: TRBV7-9
j_gene: TRBJ1-3
len: 15
abundance: .
CDR3aa: CASSSPGTSINTIYF
CDR3nt: TGTGCCAGCAGCTCCCCCGGGACATCTATTAACACCATATATTTT

d_gene: TRBD1
v_gene: TRBV9
j_gene: TRBJ1-3
len: 15
abundance: .
CDR3aa: CASSPPGTAGNTIYF
CDR3nt: TGTGCCAGCAGCCCTCCCGGGACAGCTGGAAACACCATATATTTT

d_gene: .
v_gene: TRBV5-1
j_gene: TRBJ1-2
len: 16
abundance: .
CDR3aa: CASSSPRQLLRDGYTF
CDR3nt: TGCGCCAGCAGTTCTCCGAGGCAATTGTTGAGGGATGGCTACACCTTC

d_gene: .
v_gene: TRBV27
j_gene: TRBJ2-3
len: 14
abundance: .
CDR3aa: CASNSFRGADTQYF
CDR3nt: TGTGCCAGCAATTCCTTTAGGGGTGCAGATACGCAGTATTTT

d_gene: TRBD2
v_gene: TRBV25-1
j_gene: TRBJ2-5
len: 16
abundance: .
CDR3aa: CASSDRPGLAGETQYF
CDR3nt: TGTGCCAGCAGTGACCGACCGGGACTAGCGGGGGAGACCCAGTACTTC

d_gene: TRBD1
v_gene: TRBV18
j_gene: TRBJ1-2
len: 14
abundance: .
CDR3aa: CASSVTGGDDGYTF
CDR3nt: TGTGCCAGCTCAGTGACAGGGGGGGATGATGGCTACACCTTC

d_gene: TRBD1
v_gene: TRBV18
j_gene: TRBJ2-5
len: 15
abundance: .
CDR3aa: CASSPRTGNQETQYF
CDR3nt: TGTGCCAGCTCACCACGGACAGGCAACCAAGAGACCCAGTACTTC

d_gene: .
v_gene: TRBV12-5
j_gene: TRBJ2-1
len: 15
abundance: .
CDR3aa: CASGLPSVGIDEQFF
CDR3nt: TGTGCTAGTGGTTTGCCCTCGGTCGGGATCGATGAGCAGTTCTTC

d_gene: .
v_gene: TRBV27
j_gene: TRBJ2-7
len: 13
abundance: .
CDR3aa: CASSPYPLWEQYF
CDR3nt: TGTGCCAGCAGTCCCTATCCCCTGTGGGAGCAGTACTTC

d_gene: TRBD1
v_gene: TRBV2
j_gene: TRBJ2-7
len: 13
abundance: .
CDR3aa: CASRADRANEQYF
CDR3nt: TGTGCCAGCAGAGCGGACAGGGCAAACGAGCAGTACTTC

d_gene: .
v_gene: TRBV4-2
j_gene: TRBJ2-4
len: 18
abundance: .
CDR3aa: CASSQDIGSGLAKNIQYF
CDR3nt: TGTGCCAGCAGCCAAGATATCGGAAGCGGATTAGCCAAAAACATTCAGTACTTC

d_gene: .
v_gene: TRBV10-3
j_gene: TRBJ2-5
len: 13
abundance: .
CDR3aa: CASQRDLQETQYF
CDR3nt: TGTGCCAGTCAGAGGGACCTCCAAGAGACCCAGTACTTC

d_gene: .
v_gene: TRBV18
j_gene: TRBJ1-2
len: 14
abundance: .
CDR3aa: CASSPQDSPYGYTF
CDR3nt: TGTGCCAGCTCACCACAGGACAGCCCCTATGGCTACACCTTC

d_gene: .
v_gene: TRBV12-3/TRBV12-4
j_gene: TRBJ1-2
len: 13
abundance: .
CDR3aa: CASRTTGLHGYTF
CDR3nt: TGTGCCAGCAGAACAACAGGCCTGCATGGCTACACCTTC

d_gene: TRBD1
v_gene: TRBV7-2
j_gene: TRBJ2-7
len: 16
abundance: once
CDR3aa: CASRLTLGQGAAEQYF
CDR3nt: TGTGCCAGCAGGCTGACTCTGGGACAGGGGGCGGCCGAGCAGTACTTC

d_gene: .
v_gene: TRBV5-5
j_gene: TRBJ2-2
len: 15
abundance: .
CDR3aa: CASSLRSASTGELFF
CDR3nt: TGTGCCAGCAGCTTGCGGTCAGCAAGCACCGGGGAGCTGTTTTTT

d_gene: .
v_gene: TRBV7-3
j_gene: TRBJ2-3
len: 13
abundance: .
CDR3aa: CASSLTLRSTQYF
CDR3nt: TGTGCCAGCAGCTTAACGCTTCGCTCTACGCAGTATTTT

d_gene: TRBD1
v_gene: TRBV28
j_gene: TRBJ1-4
len: 16
abundance: few
CDR3aa: CASSLTPGGAGEKLFF
CDR3nt: TGTGCCAGCAGCTTAACGCCAGGGGGCGCTGGAGAAAAACTGTTTTTT

d_gene: .
v_gene: TRBV2
j_gene: TRBJ1-1
len: 14
abundance: .
CDR3aa: CASSVRGQTRSAFF
CDR3nt: TGTGCCAGCAGTGTAAGGGGACAAACCCGTAGTGCTTTCTTT

d_gene: .
v_gene: TRBV12-3/TRBV12-4
j_gene: TRBJ2-1
len: 12
abundance: .
CDR3aa: CASSLTVKFPVF
CDR3nt: TGTGCCAGCAGTTTAACGGTGAAGTTTCCTGTCTTC

d_gene: .
v_gene: TRBV19
j_gene: TRBJ1-5
len: 15
abundance: .
CDR3aa: CASSTGTGLNQPQHF
CDR3nt: TGTGCCAGTAGCACAGGGACTGGATTAAATCAGCCCCAGCATTTT

d_gene: TRBD1
v_gene: TRBV10-3
j_gene: TRBJ1-1
len: 13
abundance: .
CDR3aa: CATYGQENTEAFF
CDR3nt: TGTGCCACTTATGGACAGGAGAACACTGAAGCTTTCTTT

d_gene: TRBD1
v_gene: TRBV7-2
j_gene: TRBJ1-6
len: 15
abundance: .
CDR3aa: CASSLEGTGVSPLHF
CDR3nt: TGTGCCAGCAGCTTAGAGGGGACAGGGGTTTCACCCCTCCACTTT

d_gene: TRBD2
v_gene: TRBV6-5
j_gene: TRBJ2-1
len: 15
abundance: .
CDR3aa: CASSPRSGGYNEQFF
CDR3nt: TGTGCCAGCAGTCCCAGAAGCGGGGGATACAATGAGCAGTTCTTC

d_gene: .
v_gene: TRBV7-9
j_gene: TRBJ1-4
len: 13
abundance: .
CDR3aa: CASSLVPNEKLFF
CDR3nt: TGTGCCAGCAGCTTAGTGCCTAATGAAAAACTGTTTTTT

d_gene: .
v_gene: TRBV7-6
j_gene: TRBJ1-2
len: 12
abundance: .
CDR3aa: CATWGLRGGYTF
CDR3nt: TGTGCCACATGGGGTCTCAGAGGGGGCTACACCTTC

d_gene: TRBD1
v_gene: TRBV9
j_gene: TRBJ2-5
len: 14
abundance: once
CDR3aa: CASSLSRGRETQYF
CDR3nt: TGTGCCAGCAGCCTTAGTAGGGGGCGGGAGACCCAGTACTTC

d_gene: TRBD2
v_gene: TRBV4-1
j_gene: TRBJ2-1
len: 19
abundance: .
CDR3aa: CASSQDPRTSGSSYNEQFF
CDR3nt: TGCGCCAGCAGCCAAGATCCTAGGACTAGCGGAAGCTCCTACAATGAGCAGTTCTTC

d_gene: TRBD2
v_gene: TRBV28
j_gene: TRBJ2-7
len: 15
abundance: .
CDR3aa: CASSWAGEGAYEQYF
CDR3nt: TGTGCCAGCAGTTGGGCGGGAGAAGGGGCCTACGAGCAGTACTTC

d_gene: TRBD1
v_gene: TRBV9
j_gene: TRBJ2-3
len: 15
abundance: .
CDR3aa: CASTLASRGTDTQYF
CDR3nt: TGTGCCAGCACCTTAGCATCCAGGGGGACAGATACGCAGTATTTT

d_gene: TRBD1
v_gene: TRBV6-6
j_gene: TRBJ1-6
len: 16
abundance: .
CDR3aa: CASSRRGTVYNSPLHF
CDR3nt: TGTGCCAGCAGCCGTAGAGGGACAGTCTATAATTCACCCCTCCACTTT

d_gene: .
v_gene: TRBV2
j_gene: TRBJ2-5
len: 14
abundance: .
CDR3aa: CASTKGRGRQTQYF
CDR3nt: TGTGCCAGCACTAAAGGGAGGGGGCGGCAGACCCAGTACTTC

d_gene: .
v_gene: TRBV10-3
j_gene: TRBJ2-5
len: 12
abundance: .
CDR3aa: CAIQGNQETQYF
CDR3nt: TGTGCCATCCAGGGAAACCAAGAGACCCAGTACTTC

d_gene: TRBD1
v_gene: TRBV9
j_gene: TRBJ2-1
len: 12
abundance: .
CDR3aa: CRSGQGYNEQFF
CDR3nt: TGCCGCTCGGGACAGGGATACAATGAGCAGTTCTTC

d_gene: TRBD1
v_gene: TRBV6-5
j_gene: TRBJ1-2
len: 14
abundance: .
CDR3aa: CASNRQGGNYGYTF
CDR3nt: TGTGCCAGCAACAGACAGGGAGGCAACTATGGCTACACCTTC

d_gene: TRBD2
v_gene: TRBV27
j_gene: TRBJ2-7
len: 15
abundance: once
CDR3aa: CASSPREGVTYEQYF
CDR3nt: TGTGCCAGCAGTCCACGGGAGGGGGTCACCTACGAGCAGTACTTC

d_gene: .
v_gene: TRBV6-6
j_gene: TRBJ1-2
len: 14
abundance: .
CDR3aa: CASSQIARTYGYTF
CDR3nt: TGTGCCAGCAGTCAAATTGCTCGGACCTATGGCTACACCTTC

d_gene: TRBD2
v_gene: TRBV5-1
j_gene: TRBJ2-1
len: 17
abundance: .
CDR3aa: CASSFDPGLGLNNEQFF
CDR3nt: TGCGCCAGCAGCTTTGATCCGGGACTAGGATTGAACAATGAGCAGTTCTTC

d_gene: TRBD2
v_gene: TRBV7-2
j_gene: TRBJ2-3
len: 15
abundance: once
CDR3aa: CASSQGLAGTDTQYF
CDR3nt: TGTGCCAGCAGCCAGGGACTAGCTGGCACAGATACGCAGTATTTT

d_gene: .
v_gene: TRBV18
j_gene: TRBJ2-7
len: 13
abundance: .
CDR3aa: CASSPLDTYEQYF
CDR3nt: TGTGCCAGCTCACCTCTTGACACCTACGAGCAGTACTTC

d_gene: .
v_gene: TRBV29-1
j_gene: TRBJ1-1
len: 15
abundance: .
CDR3aa: CSVEGRGRMNTEAFF
CDR3nt: TGCAGCGTTGAAGGCAGGGGCAGGATGAACACTGAAGCTTTCTTT

d_gene: TRBD1
v_gene: TRBV18
j_gene: TRBJ1-2
len: 15
abundance: .
CDR3aa: CASSPTDRDNYGYTF
CDR3nt: TGTGCCAGCTCACCAACAGACAGGGACAACTATGGCTACACCTTC

d_gene: .
v_gene: TRBV21-1
j_gene: TRBJ1-5
len: 17
abundance: .
CDR3aa: CASSRRWDRGHGQPQHF
CDR3nt: TGTGCCAGCAGCCGCCGATGGGACAGGGGGCACGGTCAGCCCCAGCATTTT

d_gene: TRBD1
v_gene: TRBV28
j_gene: TRBJ1-3
len: 14
abundance: .
CDR3aa: CASRVRGFGNTIYF
CDR3nt: TGTGCCAGCAGGGTCAGGGGGTTCGGAAACACCATATATTTT

d_gene: TRBD1
v_gene: TRBV11-3
j_gene: TRBJ2-3
len: 14
abundance: once
CDR3aa: CASSLEPGQRPQYF
CDR3nt: TGTGCCAGCAGCTTAGAGCCGGGACAGAGGCCGCAGTATTTT

d_gene: .
v_gene: TRBV7-9
j_gene: TRBJ1-1
len: 12
abundance: .
CDR3aa: CASRSMNTEAFF
CDR3nt: TGTGCCAGCAGATCCATGAACACTGAAGCTTTCTTT